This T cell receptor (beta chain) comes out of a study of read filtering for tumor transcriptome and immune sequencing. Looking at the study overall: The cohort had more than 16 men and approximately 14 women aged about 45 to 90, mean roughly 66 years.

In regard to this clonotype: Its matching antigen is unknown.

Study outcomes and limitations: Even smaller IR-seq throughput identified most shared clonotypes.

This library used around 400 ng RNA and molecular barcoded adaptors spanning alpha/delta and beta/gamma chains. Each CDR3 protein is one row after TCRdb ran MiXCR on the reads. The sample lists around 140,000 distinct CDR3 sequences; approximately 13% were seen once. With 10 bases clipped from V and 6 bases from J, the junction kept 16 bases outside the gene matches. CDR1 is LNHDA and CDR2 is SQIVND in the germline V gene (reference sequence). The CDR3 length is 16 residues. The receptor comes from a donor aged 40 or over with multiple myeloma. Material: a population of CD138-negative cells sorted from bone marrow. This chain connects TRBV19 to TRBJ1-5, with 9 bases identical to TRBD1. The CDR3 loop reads CATNPGTGSFGQPQHF. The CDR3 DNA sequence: TGTGCCACAAATCCCGGGACAGGGTCTTTCGGTCAGCCCCAGCATTTT.